This T cell receptor (beta chain) was recorded in a study of human T cells and chemical hapten exposure. At the level of the study: Among samples, TCR yields varied mainly because of small differences in pooled library volume.

Time point specified: patch test 2, 6 weeks after DPC sensitization. Described treatment: therapeutic diphenylcyclopropenone sensitization with weekly scalp DPC. This clonotype occurred a few times. TCRdb used MiXCR to reprocess the RACE reads, holding one entry per CDR3 protein. This table has 75,000 to 95,000 distinct CDR3 sequences, approximately 9.9% appearing once. The source is a man between 35 and 55 years old with alopecia areata. Some clones in this sample may be carry-over from other donors' samples. The sample was whole blood, taken in connection with sensitization to the hapten diphenylcyclopropenone (DPC).

CDR3 in DNA: TGCGCCAGCAGCTTGGCCGGGGGCCGAGGGGCTAGCGGGAGCTCCTACGAGCAGTACTTC. Protein sequence: CASSLAGGRGASGSSYEQYF. The chain uses TRBV5-1 and TRBJ2-7, with TRBD2 identical over 10 bases. Germline assignment: CDR1 SGHRS and CDR2 YFSETQ. V shed 0 bases, J shed 0 bases, and the junction held 15 bases outside the gene matches. This CDR3 spans 20 amino acids.